This section outlines one T cell receptor beta chain sequence together with its context. Its cognate antigen is unknown. This specimen comes from a study of siplizumab effects on memory and regulatory T cells. Findings and caveats of the study: About 80-95% of proliferating CD4+ or CD8+ clones had no assignable naive or memory phenotype. Proliferating siplizumab-culture Tregs lacked confirmation of suppressive function.

The repertoire was sequenced with immunoSEQ multiplex PCR; TCRdb's copy has only in-frame clones and lacks some. The data show approximately 100,000 clones, with just over 90% seen just once and 0.75% held by the top ten. The trim removed 8 bases at V and 6 bases at J, leaving 15 bases unmatched. This CDR3 has 16 residues. In germline, CDR1 is MGHRA, CDR2 YSYEKL. The TCR originated in a human donor in good health. This chain connects TRBV4-1 to TRBJ2-2, with TRBD2 matching 7 bases. Sequencing input: Tregs sorted from blood. The CDR3 nucleotides are TGCGCCAGCCGACGGACTGGGACTACTAAAGCCGGGGAGCTGTTTTTT. This sequence encodes CASRRTGTTKAGELFF.